What follows are 7 T cell receptor beta chains derived from one specimen sequenced in a study of blood T cell repertoires in COVID-19. The protocol was immunoSEQ multiplex PCR, while the TCRdb copy is restricted to in-frame clones and leaves out a portion. The data contain about 50,000 clones, more than 70% of them singletons. Source material: peripheral blood. These receptors were taken from a man aged 60 to 75 with acute or convalescent COVID-19.

The chain recombines TRBV11-2 with TRBJ1-6; no reliable D call. V lost 5 bases and J lost 3, with 11 bases in between. Germline loops: CDR1 SGHAT, CDR2 FQNNGV. The CDR3 covers 15 residues. In DNA, the CDR3 is TGTGCCAGCAGCCGGGAAGGCAGCTATAATTCACCCCTCCACTTT. Translation gives CASSREGSYNSPLHF.

The gene calls are TRBV14 and TRBJ2-7; 8 bases agree with TRBD2. Germline values: CDR1 SGHDN, CDR2 FVKESK. The CDR3 is 14 amino acids. Trimming took 1 base from V and 6 from J; bases not matched to a gene: 5. The CDR3: CASSQGTSYGEQYF. In nucleotides, the CDR3 is TGTGCCAGCAGCCAAGGGACTAGCTACGGCGAGCAGTACTTC.

The chain is built from TRBV5-1 and TRBJ1-2, with D perhaps TRBD1 (5 bases). The CDR3 has 14 residues. The germline gives CDR1 SGHRS, CDR2 YFSETQ. V lost 6 bases and J 0 bases, leaving 12 bases between the germline ends. The DNA of the CDR3 is TGCGCCAGCACCCCCGGGACTGCTAACTATGGCTACACCTTC. It is translated as CASTPGTANYGYTF.

This sequence joins TRBV2 and TRBJ1-2, with D uncertain. CDR3 size: 14 residues. Trimming removed 1 base at V and 7 bases at J, with 13 bases between. Germline CDR1 and CDR2: SNHLY and FYNNEI. In DNA form, the CDR3 reads TGTGCCAGCAGTGAAGGGTGGGGAGGAAGTGGCTACACCTTC. It encodes CASSEGWGGSGYTF. The full variable domain, completed using reference TRBV2 and TRBJ1-2, is EPEVTQTPSHQVTQMGQEVILRCVPISNHLYFYWYRQILGQKVEFLVSFYNNEISEKSEIFDDQFSVERPDGSNFTLKIRSTKLEDSAMYFCASSEGWGGSGYTFGSGTRLTVV.

V usage is TRBV11-3 and J usage is TRBJ2-1, with 7 bases fitting TRBD1. The CDR3 is 16 amino acids. Germline V gene lookup returns CDR1 SGHNT and CDR2 YENEEA. V was clipped by 1 base and J by 4 bases; unmatched bases: 7. Written as DNA, the CDR3 is TGTGCCAGCAGCTTAGGGGTAGGGACAGTGTACAATGAGCAGTTCTTC. This translates into CASSLGVGTVYNEQFF. The full variable domain, rest sourced from reference TRBV11-3 and TRBJ2-1, is EAGVVQSPRYKIIEKKQPVAFWCNPISGHNTLYWYLQNLGQGPELLIRYENEEAVDDSQLPKDRFSAERLKGVDSTLKIQPAELGDSAVYLCASSLGVGTVYNEQFFGPGTRLTVL.

This clone appeared a few times. The chain employs TRBV5-1 and TRBJ2-7; D is possibly TRBD1 (5 bases). The CDR3 contains 13 residues. V lost 2 bases and J lost 3, with 9 bases in between. The germline V gene has CDR1 SGHRS and CDR2 YFSETQ. CDR3 amino acids: CASSLSTGYEQYF. The CDR3 DNA follows: TGCGCCAGCAGCTTATCCACAGGCTACGAGCAGTACTTC.

The rearrangement links TRBV6-1 to TRBJ2-3; no firm D call. Germline-derived CDR1 and CDR2 are MNHNS and SASEGT. CDR3 length: 12 amino acids. With 3 bases removed from V and 7 bases from J, the gap between germline ends came to 8 bases. The CDR3 region is CASSERLYTQYF. Here the CDR3 DNA reads TGTGCCAGCAGTGAGAGGCTCTATACGCAGTATTTT.